This entry lists 5 T cell receptor beta chains sequenced from one sample in a study of a mutant IDH1 vaccine in newly diagnosed glioma (dated by TCRdb to about 2021). The library was obtained by the immunoSEQ multiplex PCR assay. This is the immuneACCESS table as TCRdb keeps it, with only in-frame sequences that have V and J called. A part of the clones is gone; compared with another copy, unresolved V genes explain less than half, and the rest is unexplained. This sample lists about 65,000 clones; roughly 84% were detected once. The ten largest clones represent approximately 3.7% of the sample. Antigens of these TCRs are unknown. Sample time point, as interpreted from the label and publication: week 23, last vaccination. A 20-mer mutant IDH1 peptide at 300 micrograms in Montanide made up each vaccine dose, which was injected subcutaneously together with topical imiquimod. Material: PBMCs, obtained from a glioma patient whose treatment included an IDH1 peptide vaccine. These TCRs come from a man aged 30 to 45 with glioma.

The chain is built from TRBV18 and TRBJ2-1; D remains unclear. Germline V gives CDR1 KGHSH, CDR2 LQKENI. V gave up 3 bases and J gave up 3 bases, with 6 bases separating them. This CDR3 region has 13 residues. Here the CDR3 DNA reads TGTGCCAGCTCACCGATAGTCTACAATGAGCAGTTCTTC. Translation gives CASSPIVYNEQFF.

The chain carries TRBV30 and TRBJ2-1; 13 bases are a match to TRBD2. Germline CDR1 and CDR2: GTSNPN and SVGIG (reference sequence). The CDR3 has 17 amino acids. Trimming at V came to 4 bases and at J to 4 bases, leaving 10 bases not matched to a gene. The CDR3 spells CAWTVDLTSGGYNEQFF. Written as DNA, the CDR3 is TGTGCCTGGACTGTGGACCTGACTAGCGGGGGGTACAATGAGCAGTTCTTC.

This clone was seen only once. V and J are TRBV9 and TRBJ2-7, with no clear D. This CDR3 is built from 14 residues. The germline V gene has CDR1 SGDLS and CDR2 YYNGEE. V was clipped by 0 bases and J by 0 bases, with 7 bases between them. The CDR3 spells CASSVVASSYEQYF. The CDR3 nucleotides are TGTGCCAGCAGCGTAGTGGCCAGCTCCTACGAGCAGTACTTC.

The chain links TRBV6-6 to TRBJ1-1; 7 bases fit TRBD1. Germline values: CDR1 MNHNY, CDR2 SVGAGI (reference sequence). The CDR3 has 14 amino acids. V shed 6 bases and J 11 bases; nucleotides not matched to a gene: 15. In DNA, the CDR3 is TGTGCCAGCAGCCCTCCCGGACAGGCTTCCGTGGCTTTCTTT. This encodes CASSPPGQASVAFF.

CDR3 nucleotides: TGCGCCAGCCTAGACAGGGGAGCCGGTTATAGCAATCAGCCCCAGCATTTT. It translates to CASLDRGAGYSNQPQHF. This chain joins TRBV10-2 and TRBJ1-5; 8 nucleotides agree with TRBD1. The V gene's germline CDR1 is WSHSY and CDR2 SAAADI. The CDR3 consists of 17 residues. V lost 8 bases, J lost 0 bases, and 12 bases stayed unmatched.